The clone carrying this TCR beta chain has a handful of counts. Its antigen is unknown. This sample stems from a study of cytomegalovirus exposure and HLA in healthy donors. The CDR3 runs to 14 residues. Trimming shortened V by 2 bases and J by 0 bases, and 6 bases separated the two germline ends. Germline-derived CDR1 and CDR2 are SGDLS and YYNGEE. PCR amplification relied on 60 Vbeta primers (plus 13 Jbeta primers). Sequencing was performed with immunoSEQ multiplex PCR; in TCRdb, only in-frame clones are kept and a portion is missing. The sample yields over 75,000 clones, approximately 80% seen once. Study findings and constraints: In a later analysis, a missense DCLRE1C variant was linked to TCR beta V- and J-gene trimming. When analyzed later, the rates of TCR association showed variation by HLA locus, with DRB1 the most and HLA-C the fewest. The investigators catalogued 150 or so TCR beta chains as cytomegalovirus-associated. Equally common other TCR beta chains were less clonally expanded than HLA-associated ones, a later analysis found.

V and J are TRBV9 and TRBJ1-3; D is perhaps TRBD1 (5 bases). Sequencing was done on a sample of PBMCs. This clonotype was obtained from a woman aged 60-75 years in good health and CMV-seronegative. CDR3 residues: CASSVDSSGNTIYF. In DNA, the CDR3 is TGTGCCAGCAGCGTCGACAGCTCTGGAAACACCATATATTTT.